These T cell receptor beta chains were read from a single sample in a study of blood T cell repertoires in COVID-19. This table comes from immunoSEQ multiplex PCR, and its TCRdb copy is limited to in-frame clones, with some not included. The repertoire has 90,000 to 100,000 clones, 87% of them found once; the top ten carry around 4.5%. Sequenced input: peripheral blood. The receptors were sampled from a man aged 65-85 years with acute or convalescent COVID-19. Both conserved end residues are part of each CDR3. Fields, in order: D gene, clone size, V gene, J gene, CDR3 protein, CDR3 DNA. A D gene is named only where the DNA matches it firmly. Rows may omit the clone size; those that give it use once, few, many or a size class.

d_call: .
clone_size: few
v_call: TRBV5-3
j_call: TRBJ1-5
cdr3_aa: CARSPQGSQPQHF
cdr3_nt: TGTGCCAGAAGCCCCCAGGGTTCTCAGCCCCAGCATTTT

d_call: .
clone_size: .
v_call: TRBV3-1/TRBV3-2
j_call: TRBJ1-2
cdr3_aa: CASSQDPGGRSSGYTF
cdr3_nt: TGTGCCAGCAGCCAAGACCCCGGGGGGCGATCTAGTGGCTACACCTTC

d_call: TRBD1
clone_size: .
v_call: TRBV5-4
j_call: TRBJ2-3
cdr3_aa: CASRQGGRSTDTQYF
cdr3_nt: TGTGCCAGCAGACAAGGGGGCAGAAGCACAGATACGCAGTATTTT

d_call: .
clone_size: .
v_call: TRBV19
j_call: TRBJ1-1
cdr3_aa: CASSDGGAVNTEAFF
cdr3_nt: TGTGCCAGTAGTGACGGGGGGGCAGTGAACACTGAAGCTTTCTTT

d_call: .
clone_size: once
v_call: TRBV2
j_call: TRBJ2-3
cdr3_aa: CASTTGDRTDTQYF
cdr3_nt: TGTGCCAGCACTACGGGGGATCGCACAGATACGCAGTATTTT

d_call: .
clone_size: .
v_call: TRBV7-7
j_call: TRBJ2-5
cdr3_aa: CASSLVGGPRQGRETQYF
cdr3_nt: TGTGCTAGCAGCTTAGTAGGGGGGCCCCGACAGGGCCGGGAGACCCAGTACTTC

d_call: .
clone_size: .
v_call: TRBV18
j_call: TRBJ1-4
cdr3_aa: CASSGPMREKLFF
cdr3_nt: TGTGCCAGCTCTGGTCCGATGCGGGAAAAACTGTTTTTT

d_call: .
clone_size: .
v_call: TRBV2
j_call: TRBJ2-2
cdr3_aa: CASSEVRGVSGELFF
cdr3_nt: TGTGCCAGCAGTGAAGTGCGGGGAGTGTCCGGGGAGCTGTTTTTT

d_call: TRBD1
clone_size: .
v_call: TRBV19
j_call: TRBJ2-2
cdr3_aa: CASSTWTGRGLFF
cdr3_nt: TGTGCCAGTAGTACCTGGACAGGGCGGGGGCTGTTTTTT

d_call: .
clone_size: .
v_call: TRBV25-1
j_call: TRBJ1-2
cdr3_aa: CASVGLSYGYTF
cdr3_nt: TGTGCCAGCGTGGGGCTAAGCTATGGCTACACCTTC

d_call: .
clone_size: .
v_call: TRBV5-1
j_call: TRBJ2-7
cdr3_aa: CASSLAGGAASYEQYF
cdr3_nt: TGCGCCAGCAGCTTGGCTGGGGGGGCTGCCTCCTACGAGCAGTACTTC

d_call: .
clone_size: .
v_call: TRBV18
j_call: TRBJ1-2
cdr3_aa: CASSPGRKARGSPNYGYTF
cdr3_nt: TGTGCCAGCTCACCAGGGAGAAAAGCACGGGGATCCCCTAACTATGGCTACACCTTC

d_call: TRBD1
clone_size: .
v_call: TRBV5-1
j_call: TRBJ2-2
cdr3_aa: CASSLWTGDPGELFF
cdr3_nt: TGCGCCAGCAGCTTATGGACAGGGGACCCCGGGGAGCTGTTTTTT

d_call: .
clone_size: .
v_call: TRBV20-1
j_call: TRBJ1-3
cdr3_aa: CSAPYGNTIYF
cdr3_nt: TGCAGCGCGCCGTATGGAAACACCATATATTTT

d_call: .
clone_size: .
v_call: TRBV6-4
j_call: TRBJ1-2
cdr3_aa: CASREGTAFPGGYTF
cdr3_nt: TGTGCCAGCAGGGAGGGGACGGCTTTTCCTGGGGGCTACACCTTC

d_call: TRBD2
clone_size: .
v_call: TRBV28
j_call: TRBJ2-5
cdr3_aa: CASRPPGGGETQYF
cdr3_nt: TGTGCCAGCAGGCCCCCCGGGGGGGGAGAGACCCAGTACTTC

d_call: .
clone_size: .
v_call: TRBV7-9
j_call: TRBJ1-1
cdr3_aa: CASSTRRGDGVSTEAFF
cdr3_nt: TGTGCCAGCAGCACCCGCCGGGGGGATGGGGTTAGTACTGAAGCTTTCTTT

d_call: TRBD1
clone_size: .
v_call: TRBV12-3/TRBV12-4
j_call: TRBJ1-2
cdr3_aa: CASSMGQSHYTF
cdr3_nt: TGTGCCAGCAGTATGGGACAGTCACACTACACCTTC

d_call: .
clone_size: .
v_call: TRBV28
j_call: TRBJ1-1
cdr3_aa: CASSPQEGGTTTEAFF
cdr3_nt: TGTGCCAGCAGTCCCCAGGAGGGGGGGACAACGACTGAAGCTTTCTTT

d_call: TRBD1
clone_size: .
v_call: TRBV29-1
j_call: TRBJ2-7
cdr3_aa: CSVAGPTGTDEQYF
cdr3_nt: TGCAGCGTTGCCGGACCGACCGGGACAGACGAGCAGTACTTC

d_call: .
clone_size: .
v_call: TRBV5-1
j_call: TRBJ2-6
cdr3_aa: CASSLGGHSSGANVLTF
cdr3_nt: TGCGCCAGCAGCTTGGGAGGGCATTCCTCTGGGGCCAACGTCCTGACTTTC

d_call: .
clone_size: .
v_call: TRBV25-1
j_call: TRBJ1-2
cdr3_aa: CASSEGAENYGYTF
cdr3_nt: TGTGCCAGCAGTGAAGGGGCGGAGAACTATGGCTACACCTTC

d_call: .
clone_size: .
v_call: TRBV20-1
j_call: TRBJ2-5
cdr3_aa: CSASVGQETQYF
cdr3_nt: TGCAGTGCTAGTGTCGGCCAAGAGACCCAGTACTTC

d_call: .
clone_size: few
v_call: TRBV7-6
j_call: TRBJ1-1
cdr3_aa: CASSVDSKNTEAFF
cdr3_nt: TGTGCCAGCAGCGTGGACAGTAAGAACACTGAAGCTTTCTTT

d_call: TRBD1
clone_size: .
v_call: TRBV10-3
j_call: TRBJ1-2
cdr3_aa: CAISPRDRVSGDGYTF
cdr3_nt: TGTGCCATCAGTCCCCGGGACAGGGTCTCGGGGGATGGCTACACCTTC

d_call: .
clone_size: once
v_call: TRBV7-3
j_call: TRBJ2-1
cdr3_aa: CASSSGGAYNEQFF
cdr3_nt: TGTGCCAGCAGCTCGGGGGGCGCCTACAATGAGCAGTTCTTC

d_call: .
clone_size: .
v_call: TRBV27
j_call: TRBJ1-5
cdr3_aa: CASSLSGKAGNQPQHF
cdr3_nt: TGTGCCAGCAGTTTATCCGGGAAGGCAGGTAATCAGCCCCAGCATTTT

d_call: .
clone_size: .
v_call: TRBV7-9
j_call: TRBJ1-2
cdr3_aa: CASSLTGYGYTF
cdr3_nt: TGTGCCAGCAGCTTAACAGGGTACGGCTACACCTTC

d_call: TRBD1
clone_size: few
v_call: TRBV27
j_call: TRBJ1-2
cdr3_aa: CASSPQGALVYGYTF
cdr3_nt: TGTGCCAGCAGTCCACAGGGGGCTCTAGTCTATGGCTACACCTTC

d_call: .
clone_size: few
v_call: TRBV4-2
j_call: TRBJ1-2
cdr3_aa: CASSSDTMAEWDYGYTF
cdr3_nt: TGTGCCAGCAGTTCGGACACTATGGCGGAGTGGGACTATGGCTACACCTTC

d_call: .
clone_size: .
v_call: TRBV12-3/TRBV12-4
j_call: TRBJ1-5
cdr3_aa: CASSFFVQPQHF
cdr3_nt: TGTGCCAGCAGTTTCTTCGTTCAGCCCCAGCATTTT

d_call: .
clone_size: once
v_call: TRBV7-2
j_call: TRBJ1-1
cdr3_aa: CASTSPQALRRTEAFF
cdr3_nt: TGTGCCAGCACCTCTCCTCAGGCGTTACGGAGGACTGAAGCTTTCTTT

d_call: TRBD1
clone_size: .
v_call: TRBV29-1
j_call: TRBJ1-6
cdr3_aa: CSVEKPRGPHNSPLHF
cdr3_nt: TGCAGCGTTGAGAAGCCCAGGGGGCCCCATAATTCACCCCTCCACTTT

d_call: .
clone_size: .
v_call: TRBV12-3/TRBV12-4
j_call: TRBJ2-1
cdr3_aa: CASSLLRGQFF
cdr3_nt: TGTGCCAGCAGCCTACTAAGGGGGCAGTTCTTC

d_call: TRBD2
clone_size: .
v_call: TRBV7-8
j_call: TRBJ2-1
cdr3_aa: CASSLELAGGSILVSYNEQFF
cdr3_nt: TGTGCCAGCAGCTTAGAGCTAGCGGGGGGCTCAATTTTGGTCTCCTACAATGAGCAGTTCTTC

d_call: .
clone_size: .
v_call: TRBV6-5
j_call: TRBJ1-1
cdr3_aa: CASGAGVGLVTEAFF
cdr3_nt: TGTGCCAGCGGGGCAGGGGTGGGCCTAGTGACTGAAGCTTTCTTT

d_call: TRBD1
clone_size: .
v_call: TRBV5-1
j_call: TRBJ1-4
cdr3_aa: CASSFSGQKVEKLFF
cdr3_nt: TGCGCCAGCAGCTTTTCGGGACAGAAAGTTGAAAAACTGTTTTTT

d_call: TRBD2
clone_size: .
v_call: TRBV19
j_call: TRBJ2-3
cdr3_aa: CASCRLAGGTDTQYF
cdr3_nt: TGTGCCAGTTGCCGACTAGCGGGGGGCACAGATACGCAGTATTTT

d_call: TRBD1
clone_size: .
v_call: TRBV2
j_call: TRBJ2-1
cdr3_aa: CASCLGGSSYNEQFF
cdr3_nt: TGTGCCAGCTGCTTAGGGGGCTCCTCCTACAATGAGCAGTTCTTC

d_call: TRBD1
clone_size: .
v_call: TRBV5-1
j_call: TRBJ1-2
cdr3_aa: CASSSDGQGLDYGYTF
cdr3_nt: TGCGCCAGCAGCTCGGATGGACAGGGTTTAGACTATGGCTACACCTTC

d_call: TRBD1
clone_size: .
v_call: TRBV7-6
j_call: TRBJ2-6
cdr3_aa: CASSLGTGGWAGANVLTF
cdr3_nt: TGTGCCAGCAGCTTAGGGACAGGGGGCTGGGCTGGGGCCAACGTCCTGACTTTC

d_call: .
clone_size: .
v_call: TRBV6-5
j_call: TRBJ2-3
cdr3_aa: CASSNDRTSTDTQYF
cdr3_nt: TGTGCCAGCAGTAATGACAGGACTAGCACAGATACGCAGTATTTT

d_call: .
clone_size: .
v_call: TRBV28
j_call: TRBJ1-1
cdr3_aa: CASNTGGDGPPEAFF
cdr3_nt: TGTGCCAGCAACACGGGGGGGGACGGACCTCCTGAAGCTTTCTTT

d_call: .
clone_size: .
v_call: TRBV9
j_call: TRBJ1-6
cdr3_aa: CASSYSSGESSPLHF
cdr3_nt: TGTGCCAGCAGCTACTCAAGCGGGGAATCTTCACCCCTCCACTTT

d_call: .
clone_size: once
v_call: TRBV11-2
j_call: TRBJ1-2
cdr3_aa: CASSSTANYGYTF
cdr3_nt: TGTGCCAGCAGCTCCACAGCTAACTATGGCTACACCTTC

d_call: TRBD2
clone_size: few
v_call: TRBV3-1/TRBV3-2
j_call: TRBJ2-7
cdr3_aa: CASSRSSGTGRNEQYF
cdr3_nt: TGTGCCAGCAGCCGGTCAAGCGGGACGGGACGCAACGAGCAGTACTTC

d_call: TRBD1
clone_size: .
v_call: TRBV5-1
j_call: TRBJ1-4
cdr3_aa: CASSSGQGLRNEKLFF
cdr3_nt: TGCGCCAGCAGCTCGGGACAGGGGCTTCGCAATGAAAAACTGTTTTTT

d_call: .
clone_size: .
v_call: TRBV1
j_call: TRBJ2-3
cdr3_aa: CTSNPSPSTDTQYF
cdr3_nt: TGCACCAGCAATCCTAGCCCTAGCACAGATACGCAGTATTTT

d_call: .
clone_size: .
v_call: TRBV6-4
j_call: TRBJ1-4
cdr3_aa: CASSETGGRNEKLFF
cdr3_nt: TGTGCCAGCAGTGAAACGGGAGGCCGGAATGAAAAACTGTTTTTT

d_call: TRBD1
clone_size: .
v_call: TRBV28
j_call: TRBJ1-5
cdr3_aa: CASSYPGQGDQPQHF
cdr3_nt: TGTGCCAGCAGTTATCCGGGACAGGGGGATCAGCCCCAGCATTTT

d_call: .
clone_size: .
v_call: TRBV12-3/TRBV12-4
j_call: TRBJ2-3
cdr3_aa: CASSPQGRDTQYF
cdr3_nt: TGTGCCAGCAGTCCACAGGGTAGGGATACGCAGTATTTT

d_call: TRBD2
clone_size: .
v_call: TRBV6-5
j_call: TRBJ2-2
cdr3_aa: CASSYEGLGELFF
cdr3_nt: TGTGCCAGCAGTTATGAGGGACTAGGGGAGCTGTTTTTT

d_call: TRBD2
clone_size: .
v_call: TRBV30
j_call: TRBJ2-5
cdr3_aa: CAWALSSGGTQYF
cdr3_nt: TGTGCCTGGGCCCTATCTAGCGGGGGGACCCAGTACTTC

d_call: TRBD2
clone_size: .
v_call: TRBV19
j_call: TRBJ2-3
cdr3_aa: CASSMGRFSRGEADTQYF
cdr3_nt: TGTGCCAGTAGTATGGGTCGGTTTTCGCGGGGGGAGGCAGATACGCAGTATTTT

d_call: .
clone_size: .
v_call: TRBV6-5
j_call: TRBJ1-6
cdr3_aa: CASSYGPAGLNSPLHF
cdr3_nt: TGTGCCAGCAGTTACGGCCCGGCAGGCCTTAATTCACCCCTCCACTTT

d_call: TRBD2
clone_size: .
v_call: TRBV11-2
j_call: TRBJ2-1
cdr3_aa: CASSSLSGRPYNEQFF
cdr3_nt: TGTGCCAGCAGCTCCCTAAGCGGGAGGCCCTACAATGAGCAGTTCTTC

d_call: .
clone_size: .
v_call: TRBV12-3/TRBV12-4
j_call: TRBJ1-3
cdr3_aa: CASSTGSGNTIYF
cdr3_nt: TGTGCCAGCAGTACGGGCTCTGGAAACACCATATATTTT